These 8 T cell receptor beta chains were sequenced from one sample in a study of blood T cells in healthy people across ages. The use of a sample-barcoded 5' primer and a J-beta primer mix characterized a second PCR of 7 to 11 cycles. TCRdb re-called the 5' RACE reads through MiXCR, storing one row per CDR3 protein. The table shows about 1.5 million distinct CDR3 sequences, with 35% to 45% occurring only once. Material for sequencing was blood. The receptor set was obtained from a woman between 18 and 30 years old in good health.

This clonotype was observed a few times. The chain links TRBV7-2 to TRBJ2-3; the D gene is possibly TRBD2 (6 bases). V was trimmed by 1 base and J by 3 bases, leaving 11 bases between them. This CDR3 contains 15 residues. The germline CDR1 and CDR2 sequences are SGHTA and FQGNSA. CDR3 sequence reads: CASSLGGRWTDTQYF. The CDR3 DNA sequence: TGTGCCAGCAGCTTAGGAGGGAGGTGGACAGATACGCAGTATTTT.

This sequence joins TRBV25-1 and TRBJ1-1, with D possibly matching TRBD1 (6 bases). The CDR3 consists of 12 residues. Germline V gene lookup returns CDR1 MGHDK and CDR2 SYGVNS. Trimming took off 9 bases at V and 4 bases at J, with 12 bases between the two ends. In DNA form, the CDR3 reads TGTGCCAGTCAGGGGTGGGCCACTGAAGCTTTCTTT. Translation gives CASQGWATEAFF.

This clonotype has only a few counts. This sequence joins TRBV7-9 and TRBJ2-5; the match to TRBD1 covers 12 bases. The closer fit of TRBJ2-7 to the DNA end suggests the J call may be wrong. There are 15 residues in the CDR3. Germline V CDR1 and CDR2: SEHNR, FQNEAQ (reference sequence). Here the CDR3 reads CASSSGQGAFYEQYF. Written as DNA, the CDR3 is TGTGCCAGCAGCTCGGGACAGGGGGCTTTCTACGAGCAGTACTTC.

The table lists this clonotype with a few counts. The chain carries TRBV7-2 and TRBJ1-4; 10 bases map to TRBD1. J was trimmed by 9 bases and V by 4 bases; bases with no gene match: 8. The CDR3 has 15 residues. The germline V gene encodes CDR1 SGHTA and CDR2 FQGNSA. The CDR3 loop is CASSSVGTGAQKLFF. CDR3 in DNA: TGTGCCAGCAGCTCCGTCGGGACAGGGGCTCAAAAACTGTTTTTT. The full variable domain, completed using reference TRBV7-2 and TRBJ1-4, is GAGVSQSPSNKVTEKGKDVELRCDPISGHTALYWYRQSLGQGLEFLIYFQGNSAPDKSGLPSDRFSAERTGGSVSTLTIQRTQQEDSAVYLCASSSVGTGAQKLFFGSGTQLSVL.

The gene calls are TRBV10-3 and TRBJ2-5, with D perhaps TRBD1 or TRBD2 (5 bases each). The germline V gene has CDR1 ENHRY and CDR2 SYGVKD. V shed 0 bases and J shed 0 bases, with 11 bases lying between them. This CDR3 comprises 16 residues. CDR3 region: CAISESRGADQETQYF. In DNA, the CDR3 is TGTGCCATCAGTGAGTCGCGAGGGGCAGACCAAGAGACCCAGTACTTC.

In this sample, this clonotype turned up a few times. This chain connects TRBV7-2 to TRBJ1-2, with TRBD1 matching over 7 bases. V shed 1 base, J shed 3 bases, and the junction held 5 bases outside the gene matches. Germline V lookup: CDR1 SGHTA, CDR2 FQGNSA. This CDR3 has 15 residues. DNA of the CDR3: TGTGCCAGCAGCTTAGGGACAGGAAACTACTATGGCTACACCTTC. Translation: CASSLGTGNYYGYTF.

This clonotype has ten or more counts. The chain carries TRBV6-2 or TRBV6-3 and TRBJ1-2, with D perhaps matching TRBD1 (6 bases). Germline lookup yields CDR1 MNHEY and CDR2 SVGEGT. The V gene lost 5 bases and the J gene lost 8 bases, with 15 bases spanning the gap. The CDR3 covers 13 residues. The CDR3 reads CASSPQGLRGYTF. The DNA for the CDR3 is TGTGCCAGCAGTCCTCAGGGGCTCCGGGGCTACACCTTC.

The V gene is TRBV20-1, the J gene TRBJ2-2, with 7 bases matching TRBD1. The CDR3 runs 14 residues. V gave up 3 bases and J gave up 4 bases; unmatched junction bases: 5. CDR1 DFQATT and CDR2 SNEGSKA come from the germline V gene (reference sequence). Written as DNA, the CDR3 is TGCAGTGCTAGGGGGACAGTAGTCACCGGGGAGCTGTTTTTT. Protein product: CSARGTVVTGELFF.